This is a list of T cell receptor beta chains from one sample in a study of CD8 T cells in Susac syndrome. TCRdb independently ran MiXCR on the immunoSEQ multiplex PCR reads; one entry per CDR3 protein. Seen here are around 200,000 distinct CDR3 sequences, around 95% observed once, and the top ten hold 0.1%. The sample comprised CD4+ T cells from PBMCs. All receptors come from a human donor in good health. Both conserved end residues are part of each CDR3. D genes are given only for firm matches. Some rows mark clone size as missing; the rest say once, few, many or name a class of expanded clone.

v_call: TRBV12-3/TRBV12-4; clone_size: NA; d_call: NA; j_call: TRBJ1-5; cdr3_nt: TGTGCCAGCAGTGGGGGTGGGAGCAGGCCAAGTCAGCCCCAGCATTTT; cdr3_aa: CASSGGGSRPSQPQHF
v_call: TRBV18; clone_size: NA; d_call: NA; j_call: TRBJ2-3; cdr3_nt: TGTGCCAGCTCACCAAGGCGTAGTACAGATACGCAGTATTTT; cdr3_aa: CASSPRRSTDTQYF
v_call: TRBV21-1; clone_size: NA; d_call: NA; j_call: TRBJ2-2; cdr3_nt: TGTGCCAACGCTCATTACAACACCGGGGAGCTGTTTTTT; cdr3_aa: CANAHYNTGELFF
v_call: TRBV29-1; clone_size: NA; d_call: NA; j_call: TRBJ1-4; cdr3_nt: TGCAGCGTTCTGGGAGCGAGACTTGAAAAACTGTTTTTT; cdr3_aa: CSVLGARLEKLFF
v_call: TRBV6-1; clone_size: NA; d_call: NA; j_call: TRBJ1-6; cdr3_nt: TGTGCCAGCAGGACGCCAATTCGACAGGCTAATTCACCCCTCCACTTT; cdr3_aa: CASRTPIRQANSPLHF
v_call: TRBV4-1; clone_size: NA; d_call: NA; j_call: TRBJ2-5; cdr3_nt: TGCGCCAGCAGCCGGCTAGCGACAGAGACCCAGTACTTC; cdr3_aa: CASSRLATETQYF
v_call: TRBV11-2; clone_size: NA; d_call: NA; j_call: TRBJ2-3; cdr3_nt: TGTGCCAGCAGCTTTCCAACAACAGATACGCAGTATTTT; cdr3_aa: CASSFPTTDTQYF
v_call: TRBV3-1; clone_size: NA; d_call: NA; j_call: TRBJ2-2; cdr3_nt: TGTGCCAGCAGCCAAGTCCCTACACGACGGGCGAACACCGGGGAGCTGTTTTTT; cdr3_aa: CASSQVPTRRANTGELFF
v_call: TRBV5-1; clone_size: NA; d_call: NA; j_call: TRBJ2-2; cdr3_nt: TGCGCCAGCAGCCCTTCCCCCACCGGGGAGCTGTTTTTT; cdr3_aa: CASSPSPTGELFF
v_call: TRBV4-1; clone_size: NA; d_call: NA; j_call: TRBJ2-1; cdr3_nt: TGCGCCAGCAGGTTGTGGGCAGGCTACAATGAGCAGTTCTTC; cdr3_aa: CASRLWAGYNEQFF
v_call: TRBV29-1; clone_size: once; d_call: NA; j_call: TRBJ1-1; cdr3_nt: TGCAGCCTGATGGGGGGGCCCGAAGCTTTCTTT; cdr3_aa: CSLMGGPEAFF
v_call: TRBV25-1; clone_size: NA; d_call: NA; j_call: TRBJ1-4; cdr3_nt: TGTGCCAGCAGTGATTTGGGGGCGCGGGATAATGAAGAACTGTTTTTT; cdr3_aa: CASSDLGARDNEELFF
v_call: TRBV18; clone_size: NA; d_call: NA; j_call: TRBJ2-3; cdr3_nt: TGTGCCAGCTCACCAGCAGGGGAAGATACGCAGTATTTT; cdr3_aa: CASSPAGEDTQYF
v_call: TRBV14; clone_size: NA; d_call: TRBD2; j_call: TRBJ2-1; cdr3_nt: TGTGCCAGCAGCATAGCGGGGACCAACAGAGAGCAGTTCTTC; cdr3_aa: CASSIAGTNREQFF
v_call: TRBV20-1; clone_size: NA; d_call: NA; j_call: TRBJ2-2; cdr3_nt: TGCAGTGCTACTTCTCCCCTAAACACCGGGGAGCTGTTTTTT; cdr3_aa: CSATSPLNTGELFF
v_call: TRBV2; clone_size: NA; d_call: NA; j_call: TRBJ2-7; cdr3_nt: TGTGCCAGCCAAGGGGGAGAGAGCTCCTACGAGCAGTACTTC; cdr3_aa: CASQGGESSYEQYF
v_call: TRBV27; clone_size: NA; d_call: TRBD2; j_call: TRBJ2-1; cdr3_nt: TGTGCCAGCAGTTTCCGGGGGGTGAGTTGGAATGAGCAGTTCTTC; cdr3_aa: CASSFRGVSWNEQFF
v_call: TRBV7-9; clone_size: NA; d_call: TRBD1; j_call: TRBJ1-6; cdr3_nt: TGTGCCAGCAGCCAACAGGGGTCGGGTAATTCACCCCTCCACTTT; cdr3_aa: CASSQQGSGNSPLHF
v_call: TRBV24-1; clone_size: NA; d_call: NA; j_call: TRBJ2-1; cdr3_nt: TGTGCCACCAGTGATTCTCGAAAGGGTGAGCAGTTCTTC; cdr3_aa: CATSDSRKGEQFF
v_call: TRBV7-8; clone_size: NA; d_call: NA; j_call: TRBJ1-5; cdr3_nt: TGTGCCAGCAGCTTAGTTGGGGGATTGAACAATCAGCCCCAGCATTTT; cdr3_aa: CASSLVGGLNNQPQHF
v_call: TRBV29-1; clone_size: NA; d_call: NA; j_call: TRBJ2-3; cdr3_nt: TGCAGCGTCTACAGGGTCACAGATACGCAGTATTTT; cdr3_aa: CSVYRVTDTQYF
v_call: TRBV10-3; clone_size: NA; d_call: TRBD2; j_call: TRBJ2-7; cdr3_nt: TGTGCCATCAGTGGGGCGGGGGGCCGAAGAAACGAGCAGTACTTC; cdr3_aa: CAISGAGGRRNEQYF
v_call: TRBV24-1; clone_size: NA; d_call: NA; j_call: TRBJ2-3; cdr3_nt: TGTGCCACCAGTGATACGTCAGATACGCAGTATTTT; cdr3_aa: CATSDTSDTQYF
v_call: TRBV6-1; clone_size: NA; d_call: TRBD1; j_call: TRBJ1-2; cdr3_nt: TGTGCCAGCAGTGAGGGCATCCCGGGACAGAGATACTATGGCTACACCTTC; cdr3_aa: CASSEGIPGQRYYGYTF
v_call: TRBV20-1; clone_size: NA; d_call: TRBD2; j_call: TRBJ2-5; cdr3_nt: TGCAGTGCCCTAGCGGGAACCGAAGAGACCCAGTACTTC; cdr3_aa: CSALAGTEETQYF
v_call: TRBV5-1; clone_size: NA; d_call: TRBD2; j_call: TRBJ2-5; cdr3_nt: TGCGCCAGCAGCTTGAGGACGGCTAGCGGGAGTAAGGAAGAGACCCAGTACTTC; cdr3_aa: CASSLRTASGSKEETQYF
v_call: TRBV20-1; clone_size: NA; d_call: NA; j_call: TRBJ1-2; cdr3_nt: TGCAGTGCTAAGGGTAGTGGCTACACCTTC; cdr3_aa: CSAKGSGYTF
v_call: TRBV7-2; clone_size: NA; d_call: NA; j_call: TRBJ1-1; cdr3_nt: TGTGCCAGCAGCTTAGGTTCGCGGGGGACTGAAGCTTTCTTT; cdr3_aa: CASSLGSRGTEAFF
v_call: TRBV7-2; clone_size: once; d_call: NA; j_call: TRBJ2-1; cdr3_nt: TGTGCCAGCCGGGAGAGCTCCTACAATGAGCAGTTCTTC; cdr3_aa: CASRESSYNEQFF
v_call: TRBV3-1; clone_size: NA; d_call: NA; j_call: TRBJ1-2; cdr3_nt: TGTGCCAGCAGCCAGGGGCGTAACTATGGCTACACCTTC; cdr3_aa: CASSQGRNYGYTF
v_call: TRBV12-3/TRBV12-4; clone_size: NA; d_call: NA; j_call: TRBJ2-5; cdr3_nt: TGTGCCAGCACAGAGACGGAGACCCAGTACTTC; cdr3_aa: CASTETETQYF
v_call: TRBV29-1; clone_size: NA; d_call: NA; j_call: TRBJ2-5; cdr3_nt: TGCAGCGTTTATGCAGGACAAGAGACCCAGTACTTC; cdr3_aa: CSVYAGQETQYF
v_call: TRBV24-1; clone_size: NA; d_call: NA; j_call: TRBJ2-3; cdr3_nt: TGTGCCACGGCCCCCAGGTTTGCTGATACGCAGTATTTT; cdr3_aa: CATAPRFADTQYF
v_call: TRBV7-2; clone_size: NA; d_call: NA; j_call: TRBJ2-7; cdr3_nt: TGTGCCAGCAGTCGACGCAGGGTAGGATACGAGCAGTACTTC; cdr3_aa: CASSRRRVGYEQYF
v_call: TRBV7-9; clone_size: once; d_call: TRBD1; j_call: TRBJ2-1; cdr3_nt: TGTGCCAGCAACCCCCGGGACAGATACAATGAGCAGTTCTTC; cdr3_aa: CASNPRDRYNEQFF
v_call: TRBV11-2; clone_size: NA; d_call: TRBD1; j_call: TRBJ1-4; cdr3_nt: TGTGCCAGCAGCTTAGCGGGACAGGGGTTAAAACTGTTTTTT; cdr3_aa: CASSLAGQGLKLFF
v_call: TRBV12-3/TRBV12-4; clone_size: NA; d_call: TRBD2; j_call: TRBJ2-5; cdr3_nt: TGTGCCAGCAGAGAGGGGACTAGTGAGGAGACCCAGTACTTC; cdr3_aa: CASREGTSEETQYF
v_call: TRBV15; clone_size: NA; d_call: NA; j_call: TRBJ2-3; cdr3_nt: TGTGCCACCAGCACCCGAGGAGATACGCAGTATTTT; cdr3_aa: CATSTRGDTQYF